The 26 T cell receptor beta chains reported below all come from one sample, sequenced in a study of blood T cells in healthy people across ages. Together with a sample-barcoded 5' primer, a J-beta primer mix was included in a second PCR lasting roughly 6 to 12 cycles. TCRdb re-called the 5' RACE reads with MiXCR, one entry per CDR3 protein. The repertoire consists of under 1,000,000 distinct CDR3 sequences, with 35% to 40% occurring once and the leading ten covering over 10%. Sequencing input: blood. Receptor source: a man between 18 and 35 years old in good health.

Regarding this clonotype: A read error is possible here, since a much larger clone lies one base away. This chain links TRBV5-5 with TRBJ2-1, with 8 bases lining up with TRBD2. CDR3 length equals 16 residues. The V gene end was trimmed by 4 bases and the J gene end by 1 base; junction bases not matched to a gene: 7. Germline V gene sequence: CDR1 SGHKS, CDR2 YYEKEE (reference sequence). CDR3 sequence: CASSRSGGESYNEQFF. The CDR3 DNA sequence: TGTGCCAGCAGCAGATCCGGGGGGGAGTCCTACAATGAGCAGTTCTTC.

J is TRBJ1-6 and V is TRBV20-1, with 7 bases lining up with TRBD1. Germline V gene lookup returns CDR1 DFQATT and CDR2 SNEGSKA (reference sequence). This CDR3 comprises 18 residues. Trimming cost V 6 bases and J 11 bases; bases outside gene matches: 25. For the CDR3, the DNA is TGCAGTGCGCCAATCCTTGTGGGACAGCCGGAAAGTCGGCCACCCCTCCACTTT. This translates into CSAPILVGQPESRPPLHF.

This clonotype was detected a few times. This chain links TRBV9 with TRBJ2-2, with 11 bases matching TRBD1. The CDR3 totals 16 residues. The germline gives CDR1 SGDLS, CDR2 YYNGEE. The trim removed 2 bases at V and 5 bases at J, leaving 5 bases unmatched. CDR3 residues: CASSVGQGARTGELFF. DNA of the CDR3: TGTGCCAGCAGCGTCGGACAGGGGGCGCGGACCGGGGAGCTGTTTTTT.

V usage is TRBV6-5 and J usage is TRBJ2-7; tentatively, D is TRBD1 or TRBD2 (6 bases each). There are 16 residues in the CDR3. The V and J ends lost 2 bases and 0 bases respectively, with 14 bases between them. CDR1 is MNHEY and CDR2 is SVGAGI in the germline V gene. The CDR3 loop is CASSYGGGLLSYEQYF. The CDR3 bases are TGTGCCAGCAGTTACGGTGGGGGGCTCCTCTCCTACGAGCAGTACTTC.

Points on this clonotype: Being one base from a much bigger clone, this may be a read error. The V call is TRBV14, the J call TRBJ2-5; D may be TRBD1 (5 bases). The DNA matches TRBJ2-7 better at its end, which makes the J call doubtful. CDR1 and CDR2 from the germline V gene are SGHDN and FVKESK. This CDR3 has 13 amino acids. CDR3 coding DNA: TGTGCCAGCAGCCAAGGACAGAACTACGAGCAGTACTTC. Protein sequence: CASSQGQNYEQYF.

The chain joins TRBV20-1 to TRBJ2-1; weak D call: TRBD2 (5 bases). The V end lost 5 bases, the J end lost 6 bases, and 8 bases lay between the germline ends. From germline, CDR1 is DFQATT and CDR2 SNEGSKA (reference sequence). The CDR3 is 11 amino acids. DNA for the CDR3: TGCAGTGCTTACGGGGTCAATGAGCAGTTCTTC. Translating it yields CSAYGVNEQFF.

The V and J genes are TRBV19 and TRBJ2-7; D ambiguous. Germline values: CDR1 LNHDA, CDR2 SQIVND (reference sequence). This CDR3 is built from 17 residues. V lost 5 bases and J 7 bases, leaving 27 bases between the germline ends. CDR3 in DNA: TGTGCCAGTAGTCTTTCCGACGGTCCCCCTTTTTCCAATGAGCAGTACTTC. This translates into CASSLSDGPPFSNEQYF.

This clonotype was found many times. The chain links TRBV7-3 to TRBJ1-1; no clear D gene. From germline, CDR1 is SGHTA and CDR2 FQGTGA. The CDR3 runs 13 residues. Between the trimmed V and J ends, which lost 5 bases and 4 bases, there was a span of 11 bases. The CDR3: CASSQGLGTEAFF. Here the CDR3 DNA reads TGTGCCAGCAGCCAAGGTCTAGGCACTGAAGCTTTCTTT. Full variable domain (missing parts from reference TRBV7-3 and TRBJ1-1): GAGVSQTPSNKVTEKGKYVELRCDPISGHTALYWYRQSLGQGPEFLIYFQGTGAADDSGLPNDRFFAVRPEGSVSTLKIQRTERGDSAVYLCASSQGLGTEAFFGQGTRLTVV.

This clonotype has a handful of counts. This chain links TRBV6-2 or TRBV6-3 with TRBJ2-3, with D perhaps TRBD2 (5 bases). The CDR3 totals 17 residues. V lost 0 bases, J lost 0 bases, and 13 bases lay in between. CDR1 is MNHEY and CDR2 is SVGEGT in the germline V gene. This CDR3 is CASSYSPAAKSTDTQYF. For the CDR3, the DNA is TGTGCCAGCAGTTACTCGCCAGCGGCAAAAAGCACAGATACGCAGTATTTT.

The chain uses TRBV11-2 and TRBJ2-1, with a tentative D call TRBD2 (6 bases). CDR3 length: 12 amino acids. Germline lookup yields CDR1 SGHAT and CDR2 FQNNGV. Trimming took off 4 bases at V and 5 bases at J, with 6 bases between the two ends. The CDR3 DNA reads as TGTGCCAGCAGCTGGGAGGACAATGAGCAGTTCTTC. It encodes CASSWEDNEQFF.

This chain uses TRBV29-1 with TRBJ2-5; tentatively, D is TRBD1 (6 bases). CDR1 SQVTM and CDR2 ANQGSEA come from the germline V gene. The CDR3 runs 15 residues. V gave up 1 base and J gave up 1 base, with 13 bases separating them. CDR3 in amino acids: CSVEGSRGGQETQYF. In nucleotides, the CDR3 is TGCAGCGTTGAAGGCTCCCGAGGGGGCCAAGAGACCCAGTACTTC.

About this clonotype: The junction departs from germline at one end; a sequencing error may be responsible. The rearrangement links TRBV3-1 to TRBJ2-5; weak D call: TRBD1 (6 bases). The CDR3 runs to 14 residues. Germline CDR1 LGHDT, CDR2 YNNKEL (reference sequence). The CDR3 coding sequence is TGTACCAGCAGCCAAGAGGGGGATGGAGAGACCCAGTACTTC. It codes for CTSSQEGDGETQYF.

This clonotype was counted a single time. The chain combines TRBV5-5 with TRBJ2-2; no clear D. The V end lost 3 bases, the J end lost 1 base, and 13 bases lay between the germline ends. Germline CDR1 reads SGHKS; CDR2 reads YYEKEE (reference sequence). CDR3 length equals 16 residues. This chain's CDR3 is CASSSDPTLNTGELFF. CDR3 bases: TGTGCCAGCAGCTCCGACCCGACTTTGAACACCGGGGAGCTGTTTTTT.

This clonotype was seen at least ten times. The rearrangement links TRBV7-2 to TRBJ2-1; perhaps D is TRBD1 or TRBD2 (5 bases each). Per the germline V gene, CDR1 is SGHTA and CDR2 is FQGNSA. The V end was cut by 1 base, the J end by 8 bases, with 9 bases between. The CDR3 consists of 13 residues. This chain's CDR3 is CASSLDGGYEQFF. CDR3 DNA sequence: TGTGCCAGCAGCTTAGATGGGGGATATGAGCAGTTCTTC.

The V call is TRBV20-1, the J call TRBJ1-2; 7 bases are shared with TRBD1. Unmatched junction bases numbered 24, after V lost 2 bases and J lost 0 bases. Per the germline V gene, CDR1 is DFQATT and CDR2 is SNEGSKA (reference sequence). There are 21 residues in the CDR3. Here the CDR3 DNA reads TGCAGTGCTAGAACGAGGGGGAAGGGACAGAGAGCGGGCGGAGCTAACTATGGCTACACCTTC. Its protein product is CSARTRGKGQRAGGANYGYTF.

This clonotype was observed a handful of times. This chain connects TRBV20-1 to TRBJ2-1; D not certain. TRBJ2-7 explains the end of the DNA better; the J call may be wrong. Germline V gene lookup returns CDR1 DFQATT and CDR2 SNEGSKA (reference sequence). The CDR3 loop spans 14 amino acids. The CDR3 protein is CSAQTLQAYNEQYF. In DNA form, the CDR3 reads TGCAGTGCCCAGACTCTGCAAGCCTACAATGAGCAGTACTTC.

This clonotype was detected a few times. The V and J genes are TRBV7-9 and TRBJ1-4; D is possibly TRBD1 (5 bases). CDR3 length: 15 amino acids. Germline assignment: CDR1 SEHNR and CDR2 FQNEAQ (reference sequence). The V end lost 4 bases, the J end lost 7 bases, and 16 bases lay between the germline ends. The CDR3 nucleotides read TGTGCCAGCAGCTCCCCGACAGAACCCGTTGAAAAACTGTTTTTT. Translated: CASSSPTEPVEKLFF. Drawing the rest from reference TRBV7-9 and TRBJ1-4, the complete variable domain is DTGVSQNPRHKITKRGQNVTFRCDPISEHNRLYWYRQTLGQGPEFLTYFQNEAQLEKSRLLSDRFSAERPKGSFSTLEIQRTEQGDSAMYLCASSSPTEPVEKLFFGSGTQLSVL.

In its sample, this clonotype was seen once. This chain connects TRBV10-3 to TRBJ2-1; 12 bases align to TRBD2. The CDR3 is made up of 14 amino acids. V shed 10 bases and J 5 bases; nucleotides not matched to a gene: 6. Germline V lookup: CDR1 ENHRY, CDR2 SYGVKD. The CDR3 is CATLAGGVDNEQFF. The CDR3, as DNA: TGTGCCACCCTAGCGGGGGGGGTAGACAATGAGCAGTTCTTC.

This clonotype was observed a handful of times. One junction end does not reproduce the germline sequence, and a read error may be involved. This chain joins TRBV4-2 and TRBJ2-6; no firm D call. CDR3 length equals 16 residues. CDR1 and CDR2 (germline): LGHNA, YNFKEQ. CDR3: CTSSQVRRSGANVLTF. The CDR3 DNA reads as TGTACCAGCAGCCAAGTTAGACGCTCTGGGGCCAACGTCCTGACTTTC.

This chain connects TRBV12-3 or TRBV12-4 to TRBJ2-5, with TRBD1 as a possible D gene (5 bases). The DNA end favors TRBJ2-7, so the J call may be wrong. The CDR3 extends over 12 amino acids. CDR3 sequence reads: CASSEWGLEQYF. The CDR3 region has the DNA TGTGCCAGCAGCGAGTGGGGCCTCGAGCAGTACTTC.

This clonotype was counted many times. This chain uses TRBV12-3 or TRBV12-4 with TRBJ2-3; 7 bases map to TRBD2. J was trimmed by 2 bases and V by 6 bases; bases with no gene match: 8. The CDR3 spans 15 residues. CDR3 region: CASRRDYSFTDTQYF. The CDR3 DNA sequence: TGTGCCAGCAGACGGGACTACTCCTTCACAGATACGCAGTATTTT.

This chain joins TRBV6-5 and TRBJ2-7, with D uncertain. In germline, CDR1 is MNHEY, CDR2 SVGAGI. The CDR3 runs 13 residues. Between the trimmed V and J ends, which lost 0 bases and 2 bases, there was a span of 5 bases. CDR3 coding DNA: TGTGCCAGCAGTTACTCGTATCCCTACGAGCAGTACTTC. This encodes CASSYSYPYEQYF.

V gene TRBV18 combines with J gene TRBJ2-1, with D hard to call. The DNA matches TRBJ2-7 better at its end, which makes the J call doubtful. The CDR3 covers 18 residues. CDR1 and CDR2 from the germline V gene are KGHSH and LQKENI. CDR3 nucleotide sequence: TGTGCCAGCTCACCACCGAACGCACTTCACTCGACCTACAATGAGCAGTACTTC. Residues: CASSPPNALHSTYNEQYF.

The CDR3 DNA reads TGCAGCGGGACTACCGGGTCGTCTAACTATGGCTACACCTTC. Translation: CSGTTGSSNYGYTF. The chain joins TRBV29-1 to TRBJ1-2, with no clear D. The CDR3 is made up of 14 amino acids. Germline CDR1 and CDR2: SQVTM and ANQGSEA. The ends were cut back, 7 bases at V and 0 bases at J, with 15 bases in the middle.

The J gene is TRBJ1-1, the V gene TRBV4-2; D is ambiguous. Germline CDR1 LGHNA, CDR2 YNFKEQ. The CDR3 length is 14 residues. V was cut by 4 bases and J by 2 bases, with 11 bases left in between. CDR3 DNA sequence: TGTGCCAGCAGCCCCGGGGAGTATAACACTGAAGCTTTCTTT. Encoded protein: CASSPGEYNTEAFF.

This clonotype was picked up a small number of times. V is TRBV21-1 and J is TRBJ1-2; the table gives TRBD1 as D, unverified against the DNA. TRBV21-1 is recorded as a pseudogene. This CDR3 spans 16 amino acids. In DNA, the CDR3 is TGTGCCAGCAGCACCACCGGAAACACGGGGGTCTGCGGCTACACCTTC. Translating gives CASSTTGNTGVCGYTF.